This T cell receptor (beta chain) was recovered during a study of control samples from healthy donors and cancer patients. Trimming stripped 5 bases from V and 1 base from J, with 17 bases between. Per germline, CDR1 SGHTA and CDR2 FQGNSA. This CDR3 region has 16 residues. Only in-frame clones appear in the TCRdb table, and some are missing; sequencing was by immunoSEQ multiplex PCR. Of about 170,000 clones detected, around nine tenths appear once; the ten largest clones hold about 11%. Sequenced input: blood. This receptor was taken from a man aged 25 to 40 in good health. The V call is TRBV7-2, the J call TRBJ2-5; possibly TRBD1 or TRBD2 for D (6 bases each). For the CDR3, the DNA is TGTGCCAGCAGCGACCGTTGGGGGGCAGGCCAAGAGACCCAGTACTTC. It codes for CASSDRWGAGQETQYF.